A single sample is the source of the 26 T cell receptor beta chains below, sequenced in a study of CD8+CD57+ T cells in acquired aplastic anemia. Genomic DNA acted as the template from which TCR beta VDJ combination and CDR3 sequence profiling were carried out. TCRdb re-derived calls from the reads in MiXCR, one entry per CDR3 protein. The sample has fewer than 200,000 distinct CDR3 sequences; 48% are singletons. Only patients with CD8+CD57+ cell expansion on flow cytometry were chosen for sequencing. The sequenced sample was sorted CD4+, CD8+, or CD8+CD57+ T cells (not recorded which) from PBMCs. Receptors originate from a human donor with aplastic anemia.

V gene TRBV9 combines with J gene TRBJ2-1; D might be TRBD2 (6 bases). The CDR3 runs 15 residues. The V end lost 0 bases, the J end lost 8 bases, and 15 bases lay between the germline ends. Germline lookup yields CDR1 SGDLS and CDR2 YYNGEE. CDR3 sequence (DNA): TGTGCCAGCAGCGTAGAGGGGAGGACGGTCGATGAGCAGTTCTTC. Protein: CASSVEGRTVDEQFF.

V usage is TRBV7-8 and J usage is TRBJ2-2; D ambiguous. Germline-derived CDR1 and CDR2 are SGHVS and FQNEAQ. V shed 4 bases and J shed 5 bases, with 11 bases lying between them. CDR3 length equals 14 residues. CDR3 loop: CASSSGLRTGELFF. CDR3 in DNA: TGTGCCAGCAGCTCTGGGTTACGGACCGGGGAGCTGTTTTTT.

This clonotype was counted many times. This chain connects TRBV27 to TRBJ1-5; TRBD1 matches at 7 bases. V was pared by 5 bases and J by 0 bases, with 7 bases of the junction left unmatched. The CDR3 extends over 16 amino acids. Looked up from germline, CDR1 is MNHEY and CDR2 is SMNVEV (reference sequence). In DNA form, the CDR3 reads TGTGCCAGCAGTCGGACCGGGACAGCTAGCAATCAGCCCCAGCATTTT. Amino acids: CASSRTGTASNQPQHF.

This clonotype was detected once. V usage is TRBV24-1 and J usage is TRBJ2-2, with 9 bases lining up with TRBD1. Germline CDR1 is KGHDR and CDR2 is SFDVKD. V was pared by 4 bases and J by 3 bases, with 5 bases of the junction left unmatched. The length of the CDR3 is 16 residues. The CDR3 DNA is TGTGCCACCAGTGACCCGGACAGGGGCGACACCGGGGAGCTGTTTTTT. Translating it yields CATSDPDRGDTGELFF.

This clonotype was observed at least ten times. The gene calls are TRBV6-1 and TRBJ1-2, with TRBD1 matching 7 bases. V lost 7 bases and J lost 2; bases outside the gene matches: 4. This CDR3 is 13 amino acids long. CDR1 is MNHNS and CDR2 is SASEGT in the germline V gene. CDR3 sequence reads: CASKRDRNYGYTF. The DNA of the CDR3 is TGTGCCAGCAAACGGGACAGAAACTATGGCTACACCTTC.

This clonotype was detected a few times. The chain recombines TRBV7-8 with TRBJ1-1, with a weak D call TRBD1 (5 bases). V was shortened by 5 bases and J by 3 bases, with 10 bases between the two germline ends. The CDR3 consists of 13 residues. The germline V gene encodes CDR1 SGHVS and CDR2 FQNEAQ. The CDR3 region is CASSRTGDTEAFF. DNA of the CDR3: TGTGCCAGCAGCCGAACGGGGGACACTGAAGCTTTCTTT.

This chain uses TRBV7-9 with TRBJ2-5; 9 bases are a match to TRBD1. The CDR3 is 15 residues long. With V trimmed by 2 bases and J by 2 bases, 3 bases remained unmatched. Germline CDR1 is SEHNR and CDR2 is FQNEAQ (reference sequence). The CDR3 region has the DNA TGTGCCAGCAGCTTATTCGGGACAGGGCAAGAGACCCAGTACTTC. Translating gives CASSLFGTGQETQYF.

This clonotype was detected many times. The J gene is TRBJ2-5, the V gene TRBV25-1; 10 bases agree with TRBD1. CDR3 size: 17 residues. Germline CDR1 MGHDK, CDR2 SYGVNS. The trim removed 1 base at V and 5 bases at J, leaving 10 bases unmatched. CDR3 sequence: CASSELGTGAPGETQYF. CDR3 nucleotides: TGTGCCAGCAGTGAATTAGGGACAGGGGCTCCGGGGGAGACCCAGTACTTC.

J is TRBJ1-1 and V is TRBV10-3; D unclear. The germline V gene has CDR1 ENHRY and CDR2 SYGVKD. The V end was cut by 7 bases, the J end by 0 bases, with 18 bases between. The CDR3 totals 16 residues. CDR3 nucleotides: TGTGCCATCAAAGACACGAAGCGCCCTTTGAACACTGAAGCTTTCTTT. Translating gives CAIKDTKRPLNTEAFF.

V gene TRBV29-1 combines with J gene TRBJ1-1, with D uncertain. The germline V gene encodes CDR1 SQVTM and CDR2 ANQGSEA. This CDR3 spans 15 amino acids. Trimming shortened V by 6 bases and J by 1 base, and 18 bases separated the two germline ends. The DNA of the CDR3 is TGCAGCGTAATAAAAGCCCAGGCAGGGAACACTGAAGCTTTCTTT. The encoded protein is CSVIKAQAGNTEAFF.

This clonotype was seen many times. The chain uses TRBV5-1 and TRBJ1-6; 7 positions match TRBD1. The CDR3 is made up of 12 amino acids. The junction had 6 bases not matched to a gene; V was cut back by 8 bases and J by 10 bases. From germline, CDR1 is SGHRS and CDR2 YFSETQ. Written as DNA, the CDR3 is TGCGCCAGTGCGACAGGGCAATCACCCCTCCACTTT. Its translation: CASATGQSPLHF. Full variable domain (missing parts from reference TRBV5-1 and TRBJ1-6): KAGVTQTPRYLIKTRGQQVTLSCSPISGHRSVSWYQQTPGQGLQFLFEYFSETQRNKGNFPGRFSGRQFSNSRSEMNVSTLELGDSALYLCASATGQSPLHFGNGTRLTVT.

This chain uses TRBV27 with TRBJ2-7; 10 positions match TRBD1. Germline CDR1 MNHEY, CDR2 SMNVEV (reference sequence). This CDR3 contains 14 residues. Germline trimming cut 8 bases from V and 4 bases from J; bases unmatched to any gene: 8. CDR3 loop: CASAPGTGEYEQYF. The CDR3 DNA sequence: TGTGCCAGCGCCCCCGGGACAGGGGAATACGAGCAGTACTTC.

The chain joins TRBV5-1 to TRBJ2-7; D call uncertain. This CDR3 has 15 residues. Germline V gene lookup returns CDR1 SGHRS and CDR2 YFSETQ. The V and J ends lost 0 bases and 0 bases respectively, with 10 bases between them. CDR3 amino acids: CASSLDLSSSYEQYF. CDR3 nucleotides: TGCGCCAGCAGCTTGGACTTGTCGAGCTCCTACGAGCAGTACTTC.

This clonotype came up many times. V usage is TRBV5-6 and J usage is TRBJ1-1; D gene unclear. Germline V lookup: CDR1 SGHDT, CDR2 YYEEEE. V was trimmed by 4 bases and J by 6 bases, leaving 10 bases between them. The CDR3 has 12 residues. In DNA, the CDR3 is TGTGCCAGCAGCCTACGGAATGCTGAAGCTTTCTTT. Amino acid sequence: CASSLRNAEAFF.

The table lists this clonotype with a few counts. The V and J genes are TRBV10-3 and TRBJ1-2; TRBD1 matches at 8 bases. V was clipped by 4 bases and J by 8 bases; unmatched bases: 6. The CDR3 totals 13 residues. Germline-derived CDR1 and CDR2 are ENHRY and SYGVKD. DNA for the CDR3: TGTGCCATCAGTGCTTTGGACAGGGCGGGCTACACCTTC. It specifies CAISALDRAGYTF.

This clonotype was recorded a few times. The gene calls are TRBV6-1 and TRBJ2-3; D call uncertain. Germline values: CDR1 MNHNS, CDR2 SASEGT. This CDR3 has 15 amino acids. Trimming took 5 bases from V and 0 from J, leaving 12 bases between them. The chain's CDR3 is CASSPVGVSTDTQYF. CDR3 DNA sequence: TGTGCCAGCAGTCCGGTTGGGGTTAGCACAGATACGCAGTATTTT.

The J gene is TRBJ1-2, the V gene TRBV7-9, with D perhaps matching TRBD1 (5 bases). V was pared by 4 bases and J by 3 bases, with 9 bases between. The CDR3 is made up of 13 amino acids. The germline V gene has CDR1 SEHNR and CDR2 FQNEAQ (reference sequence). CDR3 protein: CASSSGTYYGYTF. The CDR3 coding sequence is TGTGCCAGCAGCTCCGGGACCTACTATGGCTACACCTTC.

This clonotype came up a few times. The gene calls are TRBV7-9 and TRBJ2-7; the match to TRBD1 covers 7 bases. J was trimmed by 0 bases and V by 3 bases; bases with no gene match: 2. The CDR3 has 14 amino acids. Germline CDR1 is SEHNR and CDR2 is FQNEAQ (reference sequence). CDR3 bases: TGTGCCAGCAGCTTCCGGGACAGCTCCTACGAGCAGTACTTC. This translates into CASSFRDSSYEQYF.

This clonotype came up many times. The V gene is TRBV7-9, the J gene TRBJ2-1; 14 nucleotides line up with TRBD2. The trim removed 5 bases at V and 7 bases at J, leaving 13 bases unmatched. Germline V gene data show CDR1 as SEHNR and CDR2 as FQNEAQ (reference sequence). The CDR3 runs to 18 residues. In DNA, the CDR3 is TGTGCCAGCAGCGCCCGACTAGCGGGAGGGCCGGTTCGGAATGAGCAGTTCTTC. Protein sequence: CASSARLAGGPVRNEQFF. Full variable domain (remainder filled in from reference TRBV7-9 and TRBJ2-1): DTGVSQNPRHKITKRGQNVTFRCDPISEHNRLYWYRQTLGQGPEFLTYFQNEAQLEKSRLLSDRFSAERPKGSFSTLEIQRTEQGDSAMYLCASSARLAGGPVRNEQFFGPGTRLTVL.

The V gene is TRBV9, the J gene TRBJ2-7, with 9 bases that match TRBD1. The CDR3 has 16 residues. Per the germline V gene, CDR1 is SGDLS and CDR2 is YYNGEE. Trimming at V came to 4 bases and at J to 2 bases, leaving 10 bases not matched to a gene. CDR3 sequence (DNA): TGTGCCAGCAGCCCGCGGACGGGACAGGGTGCCTACGAGCAGTACTTC. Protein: CASSPRTGQGAYEQYF.

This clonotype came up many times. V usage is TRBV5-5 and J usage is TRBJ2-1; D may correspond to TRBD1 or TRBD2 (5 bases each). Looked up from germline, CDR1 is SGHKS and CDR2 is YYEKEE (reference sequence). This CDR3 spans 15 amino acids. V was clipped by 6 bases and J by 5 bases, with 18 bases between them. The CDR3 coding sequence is TGTGCCAGCACCCCCGGAGGTGGGGCCCACAATGAGCAGTTCTTC. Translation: CASTPGGGAHNEQFF.

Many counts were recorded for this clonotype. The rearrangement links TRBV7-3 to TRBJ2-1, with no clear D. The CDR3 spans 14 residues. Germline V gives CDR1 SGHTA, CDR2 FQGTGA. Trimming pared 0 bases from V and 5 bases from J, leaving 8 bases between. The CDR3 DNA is TGTGCCAGCAGCTTAACGTACAGAGACAATGAGCAGTTCTTC. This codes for CASSLTYRDNEQFF.

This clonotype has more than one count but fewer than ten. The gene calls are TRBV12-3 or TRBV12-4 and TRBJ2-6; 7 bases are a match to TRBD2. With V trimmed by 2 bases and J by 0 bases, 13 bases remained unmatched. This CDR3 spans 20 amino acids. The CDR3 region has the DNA TGTGCCAGCAGTTTAAGCGGGGAGTTAGCGGCCGGCTCTGGGGCCAACGTCCTGACTTTC. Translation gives CASSLSGELAAGSGANVLTF.

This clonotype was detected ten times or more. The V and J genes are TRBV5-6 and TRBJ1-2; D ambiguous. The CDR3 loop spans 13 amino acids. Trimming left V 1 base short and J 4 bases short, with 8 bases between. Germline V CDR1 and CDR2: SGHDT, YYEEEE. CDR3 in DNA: TGTGCCAGCAGCTTGTCTAGTTCCTATGGCTACACCTTC. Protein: CASSLSSSYGYTF.

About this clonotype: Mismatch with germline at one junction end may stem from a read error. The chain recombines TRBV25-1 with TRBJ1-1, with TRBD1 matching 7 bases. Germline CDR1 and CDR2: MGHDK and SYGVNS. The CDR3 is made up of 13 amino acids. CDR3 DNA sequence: TGTGCCAGCAGTTTAACATCACAGGGGAAAGCTTTCTTC. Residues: CASSLTSQGKAFF.

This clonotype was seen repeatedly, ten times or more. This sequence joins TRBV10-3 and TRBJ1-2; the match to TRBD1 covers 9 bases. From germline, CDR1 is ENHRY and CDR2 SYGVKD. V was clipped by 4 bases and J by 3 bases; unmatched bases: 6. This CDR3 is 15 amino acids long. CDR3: CAISATGTGHYGYTF. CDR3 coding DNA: TGTGCCATCAGTGCGACCGGGACAGGGCACTATGGCTACACCTTC.